The 32 T cell receptor beta chains reported below all come from one sample, sequenced in a study of T cell responses to AZD1222 COVID-19 vaccine. Only in-frame clones appear in the TCRdb table, and some are missing; sequencing was by immunoSEQ multiplex PCR. Among 95,000 to 100,000 clones, 70% to 90% were seen once, and the ten largest hold approximately 1.5%. This material consisted of peripheral blood, taken on day 0 of AZD1222 vaccination. These TCRs come from an adult in good health.

The V call is TRBV19, the J call TRBJ2-7; 10 bases are a match to TRBD1. The J segment lost 2 bases and the V segment lost 6 bases, leaving 4 bases of the junction unmatched. CDR3 length equals 14 residues. Germline V CDR1 and CDR2: LNHDA, SQIVND (reference sequence). The CDR3 region has the DNA TGTGCCAGTAGAACCGGGACAGGGGCCTACGAGCAGTACTTC. Translating it yields CASRTGTGAYEQYF.

The chain couples TRBV28 to TRBJ2-1, with D possibly matching TRBD1 (5 bases). The CDR3 contains 12 residues. The germline V and J ends were trimmed by 3 bases and 5 bases, with 5 bases remaining between them. Germline loops: CDR1 MDHEN, CDR2 SYDVKM. The CDR3 DNA sequence: TGTGCCAGCAGTTTCAGGGACAATGAGCAGTTCTTC. Protein product: CASSFRDNEQFF.

The chain has TRBV7-3 and TRBJ2-1, with 8 nucleotides matching TRBD2. The CDR3 is 15 residues long. Germline V CDR1 and CDR2: SGHTA, FQGTGA. V lost 5 bases, J lost 8 bases, and 11 bases stayed unmatched. The CDR3 bases are TGTGCCAGCAGCCCTACAGCGGGGGCTTGGGATGAGCAGTTCTTC. It yields the protein CASSPTAGAWDEQFF.

The CDR3 coding sequence is TGTGCCAGCAGCACTCAGGATGGGGGATACGAGCAGTACTTC. It yields the protein CASSTQDGGYEQYF. The chain couples TRBV7-2 to TRBJ2-7, with D perhaps given as TRBD1 or TRBD2 (5 bases each). The CDR3 has 14 amino acids. V lost 5 bases and J lost 4, with 15 bases in between. The germline V gene has CDR1 SGHTA and CDR2 FQGNSA.

This clone was recorded only once. The DNA of the CDR3 is TGTGCCAGCAGCTTAGCGCGGCGGGGGGGCAGGACAGATACGCAGTATTTT. It encodes CASSLARRGGRTDTQYF. The genes are TRBV7-2 and TRBJ2-3; 9 nucleotides agree with TRBD2. After removal of 0 bases from V and 3 bases from J, the junction contained 7 bases not matched to a gene. Per the germline V gene, CDR1 is SGHTA and CDR2 is FQGNSA. CDR3 length: 17 amino acids.

The genes are TRBV7-9 and TRBJ1-2, with TRBD1 matching over 7 bases. The length of the CDR3 is 14 residues. Germline lookup yields CDR1 SEHNR and CDR2 FQNEAQ (reference sequence). V trimming: 3 bases; J trimming: 3 bases; junction bases outside the gene matches: 4. CDR3 sequence: CASSFSGTDYGYTF. CDR3 bases: TGTGCCAGCAGCTTCTCCGGGACAGACTATGGCTACACCTTC.

The chain carries TRBV2 and TRBJ1-6, with TRBD1 matching over 7 bases. The CDR3 runs 14 residues. The junction had 4 bases not matched to a gene; V was cut back by 8 bases and J by 3 bases. Germline values: CDR1 SNHLY, CDR2 FYNNEI. CDR3 sequence (DNA): TGTGCCAGCCTGGGGGACAGCTATAATTCACCCCTCCACTTT. It yields the protein CASLGDSYNSPLHF.

The CDR3 sequence is CASSTGTAYGYTF. CDR3 coding DNA: TGTGCCAGCAGTACCGGGACAGCCTATGGCTACACCTTC. The chain combines TRBV6-1 with TRBJ1-2; 7 bases are shared with TRBD1. The CDR3 has 13 amino acids. Germline loops: CDR1 MNHNS, CDR2 SASEGT. V gave up 5 bases and J gave up 4 bases; unmatched junction bases: 4.

The genes are TRBV9 and TRBJ1-2, with 7 bases aligning to TRBD1. CDR1 SGDLS and CDR2 YYNGEE come from the germline V gene. The J segment lost 6 bases and the V segment lost 3 bases, leaving 5 bases of the junction unmatched. This CDR3 is built from 13 residues. The CDR3 sequence is CASSGRGFHGYTF. The CDR3 DNA sequence: TGTGCCAGCAGCGGCAGGGGGTTTCATGGCTACACCTTC.

The chain recombines TRBV7-8 with TRBJ1-4, with TRBD1 as a possible D gene (5 bases). V gave up 1 base and J gave up 8 bases, with 11 bases separating them. The CDR3 has 14 amino acids. Germline lookup yields CDR1 SGHVS and CDR2 FQNEAQ. The CDR3 is CASSLVGHKEKLFF. The CDR3 region has the DNA TGTGCCAGCAGCTTAGTTGGACACAAAGAAAAACTGTTTTTT. Combining the CDR3 with reference TRBV7-8 and TRBJ1-4 gives the whole variable domain GAGVSQSPRYKVAKRGQDVALRCDPISGHVSLFWYQQALGQGPEFLTYFQNEAQLDKSGLPSDRFFAERPEGSVSTLKIQRTQQEDSAVYLCASSLVGHKEKLFFGSGTQLSVL.

This rearrangement joins TRBV5-1 to TRBJ2-2; 7 bases match TRBD1. V dropped 3 bases and J dropped 3; count of bases not matched to a gene: 8. In germline, CDR1 is SGHRS, CDR2 YFSETQ. The CDR3 runs to 16 residues. CDR3 bases: TGCGCCAGCAGCTCCCAACTGACAGGGCACACCGGGGAGCTGTTTTTT. Its translation is CASSSQLTGHTGELFF.

The chain joins TRBV18 to TRBJ1-4; D not resolved. Germline V gives CDR1 KGHSH, CDR2 LQKENI. V was trimmed by 6 bases and J by 7 bases, leaving 21 bases between them. CDR3 length: 16 amino acids. DNA for the CDR3: TGTGCCAGCTCCATAAATTCCGTTGTATCGGGTGAAAAACTGTTTTTT. This translates into CASSINSVVSGEKLFF.

CDR3 in amino acids: CASRGAINTGELFF. The CDR3, as DNA: TGTGCCAGCAGGGGGGCGATCAACACCGGGGAGCTGTTTTTT. The V gene is TRBV6-1, the J gene TRBJ2-2; a possible D gene is TRBD1 (6 bases). The length of the CDR3 is 14 residues. V lost 6 bases to trimming and J lost 2 bases, with 10 bases between them. Germline CDR1 is MNHNS and CDR2 is SASEGT.

V and J are TRBV6-6 and TRBJ1-5; 9 bases agree with TRBD1. Trimming took 6 bases from V and 7 from J; bases not matched to a gene: 10. Looked up from germline, CDR1 is MNHNY and CDR2 is SVGAGI (reference sequence). CDR3 length equals 15 residues. This CDR3 reads CASRQPDRGGQPQHF. CDR3 in DNA: TGTGCCAGCAGGCAACCGGACAGGGGAGGACAGCCCCAGCATTTT.

This sequence joins TRBV12-3 or TRBV12-4 and TRBJ2-1; D gene ambiguous. The CDR3 is made up of 12 amino acids. Trimming stripped 6 bases from V and 10 bases from J, with 13 bases between. The CDR3 nucleotides read TGTGCCAGCAGCCCAGTTATGGGGGAGCAGTTCTTC. This encodes CASSPVMGEQFF.

The chain employs TRBV3-1 (or the pseudogene TRBV3-2) and TRBJ2-3; D call uncertain. V lost 6 bases and J 3 bases, leaving 4 bases between the germline ends. This CDR3 has 11 amino acids. Germline loops: CDR1 LGHDT, CDR2 YNNKEL (reference sequence). CDR3 residues: CASRGTDTQYF. The CDR3 nucleotides read TGTGCCAGCAGGGGGACAGATACGCAGTATTTT.

The chain recombines TRBV2 with TRBJ1-2; 8 bases agree with TRBD1. CDR3 size: 14 residues. The V segment lost 9 bases and the J segment 5 bases; nucleotides outside the gene matches: 11. In germline, CDR1 is SNHLY, CDR2 FYNNEI. The CDR3 DNA reads as TGTGCCAGGAACGACAGGGGAAGGCGGTATGGCTACACCTTC. It translates to CARNDRGRRYGYTF.

This chain joins TRBV30 and TRBJ1-1, with 7 bases aligning to TRBD1. The CDR3 loop spans 13 amino acids. The trim removed 5 bases at V and 11 bases at J, leaving 14 bases unmatched. Germline CDR1 and CDR2: GTSNPN and SVGIG (reference sequence). The CDR3 nucleotides read TGTGCCTGGGGAAGTCAGGGGGTTCCGAGGGCTTTCTTT. It is translated as CAWGSQGVPRAFF.

The count of this clone is one. The chain combines TRBV19 with TRBJ1-4; D is ambiguous. The V and J ends lost 1 base and 7 bases respectively, with 10 bases between them. Germline V gives CDR1 LNHDA, CDR2 SQIVND (reference sequence). The CDR3 covers 14 residues. The CDR3 DNA is TGTGCCAGTAGTATAGTAGAATTTAGTGAAAAACTGTTTTTT. It translates to CASSIVEFSEKLFF.

The chain is built from TRBV7-9 and TRBJ1-1; 10 nucleotides agree with TRBD1. Germline V gene data show CDR1 as SEHNR and CDR2 as FQNEAQ (reference sequence). The CDR3 contains 17 residues. After removal of 4 bases from V and 5 bases from J, the junction contained 13 bases not matched to a gene. This chain's CDR3 is CASSSPAGTGVSTEAFF. The CDR3 DNA reads as TGTGCCAGCAGCTCTCCAGCCGGGACAGGGGTTTCGACTGAAGCTTTCTTT.

The V and J genes are TRBV12-3 or TRBV12-4 and TRBJ2-7; no definite D call. Trimming pared 3 bases from V and 4 bases from J, leaving 7 bases between. This CDR3 has 12 amino acids. The CDR3 loop is CASSFRWYEQYF. Written as DNA, the CDR3 is TGTGCCAGCAGTTTCCGGTGGTACGAGCAGTACTTC.

V and J are TRBV24-1 and TRBJ1-3, with D unresolved. Germline V CDR1 and CDR2: KGHDR, SFDVKD. Trimming removed 6 bases from V and 6 bases from J, with 5 bases in between. The CDR3 contains 11 residues. CDR3 bases: TGTGCCACCAGTTATGCAAACACCATATATTTT. This gives the protein CATSYANTIYF.

The CDR3 reads CASSQDSGSGNTIYF. The CDR3 DNA follows: TGTGCCAGCAGCCAAGATTCAGGGTCTGGAAACACCATATATTTT. The chain joins TRBV3-1 (or the pseudogene TRBV3-2) to TRBJ1-3; D might be TRBD1 (5 bases). Germline V gene sequence: CDR1 LGHDT, CDR2 YNNKEL (reference sequence). The CDR3 sequence is 15 residues long. Trimming shortened V by 0 bases and J by 1 base, and 7 bases separated the two germline ends.

The rearrangement uses TRBV19 and TRBJ2-7; 9 bases match TRBD2. Germline CDR1 reads LNHDA; CDR2 reads SQIVND (reference sequence). J was trimmed by 4 bases and V by 5 bases; bases with no gene match: 12. CDR3 length: 16 residues. As DNA, the CDR3 is TGTGCCAGTAGTTATGGAGGGTCTAGCGGGGCGTACGAGCAGTACTTC. It translates to CASSYGGSSGAYEQYF.

The chain has TRBV14 and TRBJ1-4, with D possibly matching TRBD1 (5 bases). Germline CDR1 is SGHDN and CDR2 is FVKESK. V lost 4 bases and J lost 4, with 7 bases in between. The CDR3 consists of 13 residues. The CDR3 here is CASSRQGNEKLFF. The CDR3 DNA reads TGTGCCAGCAGCCGGCAGGGTAATGAAAAACTGTTTTTT.

The chain links TRBV6-6 to TRBJ1-1, with D perhaps TRBD1 (5 bases). Trimming took 5 bases from V and 6 from J, leaving 16 bases between them. Germline V CDR1 and CDR2: MNHNY, SVGAGI (reference sequence). This CDR3 spans 14 amino acids. The CDR3 nucleotides are TGTGCCAGCAGTGGGACCTTCAAGGATGCTGAAGCTTTCTTT. Translating gives CASSGTFKDAEAFF.

Only one count was recorded for this clone. The chain couples TRBV5-1 to TRBJ1-1; possibly TRBD1 for D (5 bases). Germline V CDR1 and CDR2: SGHRS, YFSETQ. The CDR3 is 12 amino acids. The V end was cut by 0 bases, the J end by 8 bases, with 8 bases between. In nucleotides, the CDR3 is TGCGCCAGCAGCTTGGAGGGACCAGAAGCTTTCTTT. It is translated as CASSLEGPEAFF.

This clone came up a few times. The chain employs TRBV20-1 and TRBJ1-2; unclear D gene. There are 11 residues in the CDR3. The germline CDR1 and CDR2 sequences are DFQATT and SNEGSKA (reference sequence). Trimming took 3 bases from V and 7 from J, leaving 9 bases between them. The CDR3 protein is CSARSDRGYTF. CDR3 in DNA: TGCAGTGCTAGGAGCGACCGTGGCTACACCTTC.

The chain has TRBV27 and TRBJ2-7, with TRBD1 matching over 11 bases. This CDR3 contains 16 residues. Germline V gene lookup returns CDR1 MNHEY and CDR2 SMNVEV (reference sequence). The V gene end was trimmed by 1 base and the J gene end by 4 bases; junction bases not matched to a gene: 6. The CDR3 loop is CASSLYGGQGGYEQYF. In DNA, the CDR3 is TGTGCCAGCAGTTTATATGGGGGACAGGGGGGATACGAGCAGTACTTC.

This clone was counted a single time. The chain carries TRBV9 and TRBJ1-6, with 8 nucleotides matching TRBD1. The CDR3 has 16 amino acids. Germline V lookup: CDR1 SGDLS, CDR2 YYNGEE. J was trimmed by 7 bases and V by 0 bases; bases with no gene match: 6. The CDR3 nucleotides are TGTGCCAGCAGCGTAGCCCGACAGGGGCGGAATTCACCCCTCCACTTT. Amino acid sequence: CASSVARQGRNSPLHF. The full variable domain, with the rest looked up from reference TRBV9 and TRBJ1-6, is DSGVTQTPKHLITATGQRVTLRCSPRSGDLSVYWYQQSLDQGLQFLIQYYNGEERAKGNILERFSAQQFPDLHSELNLSSLELGDSALYFCASSVARQGRNSPLHFGNGTRLTVT.

This clone appeared once. The gene calls are TRBV7-2 and TRBJ2-7; D tentatively fits TRBD1 or TRBD2 (5 bases each). This CDR3 region has 14 residues. Trimming stripped 5 bases from V and 4 bases from J, with 15 bases between. Germline assignment: CDR1 SGHTA and CDR2 FQGNSA. The CDR3 loop is CASSPWDGRYEQYF. The CDR3 coding sequence is TGTGCCAGCAGCCCATGGGACGGGCGGTACGAGCAGTACTTC.

The chain has TRBV5-1 and TRBJ1-1; D gene uncertain. Germline CDR1 reads SGHRS; CDR2 reads YFSETQ. Between the trimmed V and J ends, which lost 0 bases and 7 bases, there was a span of 7 bases. This CDR3 region has 12 residues. The CDR3: CASSLDGLEAFF. For the CDR3, the DNA is TGCGCCAGCAGCTTGGACGGCCTTGAAGCTTTCTTT.